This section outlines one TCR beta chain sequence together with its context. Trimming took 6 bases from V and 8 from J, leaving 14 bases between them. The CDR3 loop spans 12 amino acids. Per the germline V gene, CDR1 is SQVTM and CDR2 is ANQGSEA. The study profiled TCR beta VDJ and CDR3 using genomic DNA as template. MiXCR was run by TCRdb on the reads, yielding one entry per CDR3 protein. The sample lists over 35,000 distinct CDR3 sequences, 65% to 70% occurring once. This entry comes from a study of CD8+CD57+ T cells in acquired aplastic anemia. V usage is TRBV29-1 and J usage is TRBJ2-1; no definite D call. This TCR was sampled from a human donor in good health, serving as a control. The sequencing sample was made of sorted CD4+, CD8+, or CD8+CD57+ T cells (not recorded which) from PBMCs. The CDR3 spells CSVNVGTYEQFF. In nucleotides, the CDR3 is TGCAGCGTGAACGTTGGAACGTATGAGCAGTTCTTC.